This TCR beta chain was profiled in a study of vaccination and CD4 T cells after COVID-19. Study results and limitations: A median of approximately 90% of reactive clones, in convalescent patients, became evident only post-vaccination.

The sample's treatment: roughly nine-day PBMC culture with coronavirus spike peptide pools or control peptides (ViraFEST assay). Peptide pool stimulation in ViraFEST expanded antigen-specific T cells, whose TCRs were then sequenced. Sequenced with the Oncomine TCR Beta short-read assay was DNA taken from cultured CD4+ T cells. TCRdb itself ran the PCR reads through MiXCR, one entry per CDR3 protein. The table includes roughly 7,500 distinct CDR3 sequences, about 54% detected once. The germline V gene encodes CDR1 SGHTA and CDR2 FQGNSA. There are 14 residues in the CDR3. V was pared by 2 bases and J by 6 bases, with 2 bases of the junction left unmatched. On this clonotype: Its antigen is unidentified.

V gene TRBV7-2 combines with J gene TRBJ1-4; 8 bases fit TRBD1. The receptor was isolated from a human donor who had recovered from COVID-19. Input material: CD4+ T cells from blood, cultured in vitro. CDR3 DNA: TGTGCCAGCAGCTTAAACAGGGGGGATGAAAAACTGTTTTTT. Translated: CASSLNRGDEKLFF.